The rows below give T cell receptor beta chains drawn from one sample of a study of control samples from healthy donors and cancer patients. TCRdb's copy holds only in-frame clones and misses some; the assay was immunoSEQ multiplex PCR. The sample includes 250,000 to 300,000 clones, about four fifths of them seen just once. Sequencing input: PBMCs. The receptors here all came from a woman aged 60-75 years with lung cancer. The CDR3 runs from the conserved cysteine through the conserved F or W. The D gene is left open where the match is weak. Part of the rows lack a size; the others show once, few, many or a class for expanded clones.

abundance	v_gene	j_gene	d_gene	CDR3aa	CDR3nt
.	TRBV2	TRBJ2-5	.	CASSVRESETQYF	TGTGCCAGCAGTGTACGGGAATCTGAGACCCAGTACTTC
.	TRBV6-1	TRBJ2-5	TRBD2	CASSEHRLAGAYETQYF	TGTGCCAGCAGTGAACACCGACTAGCGGGAGCTTATGAGACCCAGTACTTC
.	TRBV30	TRBJ2-5	.	CAWTRTSQETQYF	TGTGCCTGGACCCGGACATCCCAAGAGACCCAGTACTTC
.	TRBV12-3/TRBV12-4	TRBJ1-2	.	CASSSGANYGYTF	TGTGCCAGCAGTTCAGGGGCTAACTATGGCTACACCTTC
few	TRBV2	TRBJ2-1	.	CASQVAGPYVEQFF	TGTGCCAGCCAGGTTGCGGGACCCTATGTTGAGCAGTTCTTC
.	TRBV19	TRBJ1-1	.	CASSIGGAGSMNTEAFF	TGTGCCAGTAGTATAGGGGGGGCAGGGTCGATGAACACTGAAGCTTTCTTT
.	TRBV6-5	TRBJ1-2	.	CASTHKGRGFF	TGTGCCAGCACCCATAAGGGGAGAGGATTCTTC
once	TRBV5-4	TRBJ2-5	TRBD1	CASSGPLTGQETQYF	TGTGCCAGCAGCGGGCCCCTGACAGGGCAAGAGACCCAGTACTTC
.	TRBV2	TRBJ2-5	TRBD1	CASSKTDRVEAQYF	TGTGCCAGCAGTAAAACCGACAGGGTGGAGGCCCAGTACTTC
.	TRBV7-9	TRBJ1-4	.	CASSLENVWGAEKLFF	TGTGCCAGCAGCCTCGAGAATGTTTGGGGGGCTGAAAAACTGTTTTTT
.	TRBV7-3	TRBJ2-5	.	CASSEQGLGETQYF	TGTGCCAGCAGTGAACAGGGTTTAGGAGAGACCCAGTACTTC
.	TRBV5-1	TRBJ1-2	TRBD1	CASSLQGAGYGYTF	TGCGCCAGCAGCTTACAGGGGGCGGGCTATGGCTACACCTTC
.	TRBV5-1	TRBJ2-7	TRBD2	CASSLTSGDSYEQYF	TGCGCCAGCAGCCTAACTAGCGGGGACTCCTACGAGCAGTACTTC
.	TRBV6-2/TRBV6-3	TRBJ1-5	TRBD1	CASSKDRGIQPQHF	TGTGCCAGCAGTAAAGACAGGGGGATCCAGCCCCAGCATTTT
few	TRBV7-9	TRBJ1-1	.	CASSWIGGDDAFF	TGTGCCAGCAGCTGGATTGGGGGGGACGACGCTTTCTTT
.	TRBV27	TRBJ1-1	.	CASSSQWGGTEAFF	TGTGCCAGCAGTTCACAGTGGGGCGGCACTGAAGCTTTCTTT
.	TRBV7-3	TRBJ2-1	TRBD1	CASRETGGSYNEQFF	TGTGCCAGCAGGGAGACAGGGGGCTCCTACAATGAGCAGTTCTTC
.	TRBV2	TRBJ1-2	.	CASSEKGGYGYTF	TGTGCCAGCAGTGAAAAGGGGGGTTATGGCTACACCTTC
.	TRBV19	TRBJ2-2	.	CASSLDSFNTGELFF	TGTGCCAGTAGTCTGGACAGTTTTAACACCGGGGAGCTGTTTTTT
.	TRBV19	TRBJ2-1	.	CASSIDQRAFGQFF	TGTGCCAGTAGTATAGATCAGAGGGCTTTCGGGCAGTTCTTC
once	TRBV5-6	TRBJ2-3	.	CASIHLLRTKSTDTQYF	TGTGCCAGCATCCACCTCCTCCGGACCAAAAGCACAGATACGCAGTATTTT
few	TRBV28	TRBJ1-6	TRBD1	CASIIGGQGRNNSPLHF	TGTGCCAGCATCATAGGGGGACAGGGAAGAAATAATTCACCCCTCCACTTT
.	TRBV7-3	TRBJ2-2	TRBD1	CASSQQGFNTGELFF	TGTGCCAGCAGCCAACAGGGGTTTAACACCGGGGAGCTGTTTTTT
.	TRBV5-5	TRBJ2-7	TRBD1	CASSLEGTGATYEQYF	TGTGCCAGCAGCTTGGAGGGGACAGGGGCAACCTACGAGCAGTACTTC
.	TRBV30	TRBJ2-7	TRBD1	CAWGGQAYEQYF	TGTGCCTGGGGGGGACAGGCCTACGAGCAGTACTTC
few	TRBV5-4	TRBJ2-3	TRBD1	CASSLRQGYTDTQYF	TGTGCCAGCAGCCTAAGACAGGGGTACACAGATACGCAGTATTTT
.	TRBV6-1	TRBJ1-5	TRBD1	CASSEAPTGNNQPQHF	TGTGCCAGCAGTGAAGCGCCGACAGGGAACAATCAGCCCCAGCATTTT
.	TRBV6-4	TRBJ2-2	.	CASSVRGTGELFF	TGTGCCAGCAGTGTACGGGGTACCGGGGAGCTGTTTTTT
.	TRBV14	TRBJ1-4	.	CASSQDRWRLFF	TGTGCCAGCAGCCAAGACCGGTGGCGACTGTTTTTT
.	TRBV5-4	TRBJ1-1	.	CASSLRGAYQAFF	TGTGCCAGCAGTCTGAGGGGGGCATATCAAGCTTTCTTT
.	TRBV2	TRBJ1-2	TRBD1	CASSRQGAIYGYTF	TGTGCCAGCAGCCGACAGGGCGCTATATATGGCTACACCTTC
.	TRBV5-1	TRBJ1-2	TRBD1	CASSADRVDYGYTF	TGCGCCAGCAGCGCGGACAGGGTGGACTATGGCTACACCTTC
.	TRBV9	TRBJ1-1	.	CASSVQGSARTEAFF	TGTGCCAGCAGCGTACAGGGGTCGGCTCGGACTGAAGCTTTCTTT
few	TRBV18	TRBJ2-5	.	CASSPGGRSQETQYF	TGTGCCAGCTCACCCGGAGGGAGGTCCCAAGAGACCCAGTACTTC
.	TRBV15	TRBJ1-6	.	CATSRPLTEPHSPLHF	TGTGCCACCAGCAGACCTTTGACGGAACCACATTCACCCCTCCACTTT
.	TRBV5-1	TRBJ1-1	TRBD1	CASSRQGEGNTEAFF	TGCGCCAGCAGCCGGCAGGGGGAGGGAAACACTGAAGCTTTCTTT
.	TRBV5-6	TRBJ1-4	.	CASSLWDRAELFF	TGTGCCAGCAGCCTCTGGGACCGAGCGGAACTGTTTTTT
.	TRBV18	TRBJ1-2	.	CASSPAVNYGYTF	TGTGCCAGCTCACCTGCGGTAAACTATGGCTACACCTTC
.	TRBV11-2	TRBJ2-1	TRBD1	CASSAQGAPYNEQFF	TGTGCCAGCAGCGCGCAGGGGGCGCCCTACAATGAGCAGTTCTTC
.	TRBV6-6	TRBJ1-3	.	CASSQRESSGNTIYF	TGTGCCAGCAGTCAACGAGAGAGCTCTGGAAACACCATATATTTT
.	TRBV7-3	TRBJ2-1	.	CASSLMGRTNYNEQFF	TGTGCCAGCAGCCTCATGGGAAGGACCAATTACAATGAGCAGTTCTTC
.	TRBV5-1	TRBJ2-1	.	CASSVAPGGGSYNEQFF	TGCGCCAGCAGCGTTGCCCCGGGGGGCGGCTCCTACAATGAGCAGTTCTTC
.	TRBV24-1	TRBJ2-3	.	CATSDLRAELPQYF	TGTGCCACCAGTGATTTGCGGGCCGAGCTCCCGCAGTATTTT
few	TRBV3-1/TRBV3-2	TRBJ1-6	.	CASSQGGVRNSPLHF	TGTGCCAGCAGCCAAGGGGGGGTGCGTAATTCACCCCTCCACTTT
.	TRBV4-2	TRBJ2-1	.	CASSRSGYRYNEQFF	TGTGCCAGCAGCCGGTCGGGGTACAGGTACAATGAGCAGTTCTTC
.	TRBV6-6	TRBJ2-2	TRBD1	CASSGTGGASGELFF	TGTGCCAGCAGTGGGACAGGGGGAGCCTCCGGGGAGCTGTTTTTT
.	TRBV7-2	TRBJ2-3	.	CASSLHWGTDTQYF	TGTGCCAGCAGCCTGCATTGGGGCACAGATACGCAGTATTTT
once	TRBV6-5	TRBJ1-2	.	CASSTYRDIYGYTF	TGTGCCAGCAGTACTTACCGGGACATCTATGGCTACACCTTC
many	TRBV4-1	TRBJ2-5	TRBD2	CASSQVRGGEIQETQYF	TGCGCCAGCAGCCAAGTTCGCGGGGGGGAGATCCAAGAGACCCAGTACTTC
.	TRBV7-7	TRBJ2-7	TRBD1	CASSPDRVSPEQYF	TGTGCTAGCAGCCCGGACAGGGTCTCTCCCGAGCAGTACTTC
.	TRBV2	TRBJ1-2	.	CASSDLYGYTF	TGTGCCAGCAGTGATCTCTATGGCTACACCTTC
.	TRBV5-1	TRBJ2-2	.	CASSLAVEGGGELFF	TGCGCCAGCAGCTTGGCCGTGGAGGGGGGCGGGGAGCTGTTTTTT
once	TRBV5-4	TRBJ2-7	.	CASSLAQGLQYEQYF	TGTGCCAGCAGCTTGGCCCAGGGACTCCAGTACGAGCAGTACTTC
few	TRBV6-4	TRBJ1-1	.	CASSDSTGRAFF	TGTGCCAGCAGTGACTCGACAGGTCGGGCTTTCTTT
.	TRBV5-1	TRBJ2-3	TRBD2	CASSLVRREETQYF	TGCGCCAGCAGCTTGGTTAGACGGGAGGAAACGCAGTATTTT
.	TRBV3-1/TRBV3-2	TRBJ2-4	.	CASSQDLAVDIQYF	TGTGCCAGCAGCCAAGACTTAGCCGTTGACATTCAGTACTTC
once	TRBV28	TRBJ2-3	TRBD2	CASSLGGSADTQYF	TGTGCCAGCAGTTTGGGCGGGAGCGCAGATACGCAGTATTTT
.	TRBV6-5	TRBJ2-1	TRBD2	CASSSSGNYNEQFF	TGTGCCAGCAGTTCTAGCGGGAATTACAATGAGCAGTTCTTC
.	TRBV3-1/TRBV3-2	TRBJ1-1	.	CASSRPMNTEAFF	TGTGCCAGCAGCCGGCCCATGAACACTGAAGCTTTCTTT